The T cell receptor beta chain under discussion was sequenced for a study of regulatory T cells in long-lasting Graves disease. In building TCR beta libraries, iRepertoire HTBI primers were used together with Arm-PCR of CDR3 regions. TCRdb reprocessed the multiplex PCR reads with MiXCR, giving one entry per CDR3 protein. This sample has approximately 390,000 distinct CDR3 sequences, with 15% to 20% found just once. CDR3 length: 15 amino acids. Germline CDR1 SGHTA, CDR2 FQGNSA. V lost 4 bases and J lost 3; bases outside the gene matches: 8. The time point here: newly diagnosed GD, antithyroid drugs for less than 3 months. Following extraction of RNA from PBMCs, that RNA was used to make the TCR library. The sample also formed part of further work on T cells in Graves' hyperthyroidism and ophthalmopathy.

This material consisted of peripheral blood mononuclear cells (PBMCs), taken at new diagnosis, from a patient treated with antithyroid drugs. V usage is TRBV7-2 and J usage is TRBJ1-2, with 7 nucleotides matching TRBD1. The sequence was collected from a woman between 18 and 29 years old with Graves disease. The CDR3 sequence is CASSYKTGTDYGYTF. The DNA for the CDR3 is TGTGCCAGCAGCTATAAAACCGGGACAGACTATGGCTACACCTTC.